These 5 T cell receptor beta chains originate from one sample sequenced in a study of blood T cell repertoires in COVID-19. The protocol was immunoSEQ multiplex PCR, while the TCRdb copy is restricted to in-frame clones and leaves out a portion. The repertoire holds about 110,000 clones, with 60% to 80% as singletons. Sample: peripheral blood. The receptors come from a woman aged 80 or older with active or convalescent COVID-19.

The chain carries TRBV28 and TRBJ1-1; D gene ambiguous. The CDR3 is made up of 13 amino acids. CDR1 MDHEN and CDR2 SYDVKM come from the germline V gene. The V end was cut by 4 bases, the J end by 4 bases, with 10 bases between. DNA of the CDR3: TGTGCCAGCAGTTCGGCCAGCGGCACTGAAGCTTTCTTT. Translation: CASSSASGTEAFF.

The V call is TRBV7-8, the J call TRBJ2-7; no reliable D call. The CDR3 runs to 12 residues. Per the germline V gene, CDR1 is SGHVS and CDR2 is FQNEAQ. Trimming pared 5 bases from V and 0 bases from J, leaving 5 bases between. The CDR3 protein is CASSPHSYEQYF. Here the CDR3 DNA reads TGTGCCAGCAGCCCCCACTCCTACGAGCAGTACTTC.

This clone turned up a few times. The same CDR3 arises from other DNA sequences in this sample as well. This chain joins TRBV2 and TRBJ2-7; 7 bases are a match to TRBD2. V was pared by 3 bases and J by 4 bases, with 6 bases of the junction left unmatched. The CDR3 extends over 14 amino acids. In germline, CDR1 is SNHLY, CDR2 FYNNEI. The CDR3, as DNA: TGTGCCAGCAGTGATCAAGGTAGCGGGTACGAGCAGTACTTC. It specifies CASSDQGSGYEQYF.

The rearrangement uses TRBV5-1 and TRBJ2-5, with a possible D match to TRBD1 (5 bases). Germline V gene sequence: CDR1 SGHRS, CDR2 YFSETQ. Trimming took 2 bases from V and 5 from J, leaving 16 bases between them. The CDR3 covers 15 residues. CDR3 amino acids: CASSFQRQHTETQYF. CDR3 in DNA: TGCGCCAGCAGCTTTCAGAGACAGCATACGGAGACCCAGTACTTC. The entire variable domain, with the rest obtained from reference TRBV5-1 and TRBJ2-5, is as follows: KAGVTQTPRYLIKTRGQQVTLSCSPISGHRSVSWYQQTPGQGLQFLFEYFSETQRNKGNFPGRFSGRQFSNSRSEMNVSTLELGDSALYLCASSFQRQHTETQYFGPGTRLLVL.

This clone has a handful of counts. This chain links TRBV9 with TRBJ2-3; 11 positions match TRBD2. The CDR3 consists of 15 residues. Looked up from germline, CDR1 is SGDLS and CDR2 is YYNGEE. Losses at the gene ends were 3 bases for V and 4 bases for J; bases not matched to a gene: 4. CDR3 sequence: CASSATGLAADTQYF. In nucleotides, the CDR3 is TGTGCCAGCAGCGCAACGGGACTAGCGGCAGATACGCAGTATTTT.